This T cell receptor (beta chain) was sequenced in a study of cytomegalovirus exposure and HLA in healthy donors. Study-wide findings and caveats: V- and J-gene trimming of TCR beta was linked (in a later analysis) to a missense DCLRE1C variant.

Details on this clone: Its specificity is unknown.

V lost 0 bases and J 1 base, leaving 18 bases between the germline ends. There are 18 residues in the CDR3. Looked up from germline, CDR1 is SGHVS and CDR2 is FQNEAQ. PCR used 60 Vbeta primers and 13 Jbeta primers. Produced via immunoSEQ multiplex PCR; TCRdb's table is partial and in-frame only. Found here are around 70,000 clones, approximately 90% of them singletons; the top ten hold roughly 2%. The TCR sequence derives from a woman in her thirties in good health and CMV-seronegative. Sequenced sample: PBMCs. The rearrangement uses TRBV7-8 and TRBJ1-1; D perhaps matches TRBD1 (6 bases). The CDR3, as DNA: TGTGCCAGCAGCTTAGCGTGGAGGGGGAGGGACCCGAACACTGAAGCTTTCTTT. This codes for CASSLAWRGRDPNTEAFF. The full variable domain, completed using reference TRBV7-8 and TRBJ1-1, is GAGVSQSPRYKVAKRGQDVALRCDPISGHVSLFWYQQALGQGPEFLTYFQNEAQLDKSGLPSDRFFAERPEGSVSTLKIQRTQQEDSAVYLCASSLAWRGRDPNTEAFFGQGTRLTVV.